This T cell receptor (beta chain) originates from a study of cytotoxic CD8 clonotypes in ibrutinib-treated CLL. Study-wide context: Partial response was seen in about 24 patients and complete response in 2; after median around 72 months, about 15 stayed remitted, around 12 progressed.

The V end lost 3 bases, the J end lost 0 bases, and 10 bases lay between the germline ends. The CDR3 covers 15 residues. Per germline, CDR1 MNHEY and CDR2 SMNVEV (reference sequence). TCRdb keeps only in-frame clones here, not all; method: immunoSEQ multiplex PCR. The table lists roughly 130,000 clones, 75% to 95% of them singletons, with roughly 10% in the top ten. The V and J genes are TRBV27 and TRBJ2-3; maybe TRBD1 (5 bases). The starting material was PBMCs, obtained after 12 months of ibrutinib treatment. This receptor was identified in a human donor with chronic lymphocytic leukemia. In nucleotides, the CDR3 is TGTGCCAGCAGTTTCTGGGGCTCTAGCACAGATACGCAGTATTTT. Translating gives CASSFWGSSTDTQYF.